The next 22 T cell receptor beta chains were all read from a single sample in a study of T cells in Graves' hyperthyroidism and ophthalmopathy. RNA transcripts gave rise to amplified TCR beta CDR3 regions. First-round RT-PCR with HTBI primers amplified the TCR CDR3 region. One entry per CDR3 protein results from TCRdb running MiXCR on the multiplex PCR reads. The table shows under 400,000 distinct CDR3 sequences, with about 20% occurring only once. The material sequenced was blood. The receptors were gathered from a woman in her 50s with Graves' hyperthyroidism.

This chain links TRBV19 with TRBJ1-2, with D unresolved. V shed 3 bases and J shed 6 bases, with 8 bases lying between them. This CDR3 has 12 residues. CDR1 and CDR2 (germline): LNHDA, SQIVND (reference sequence). CDR3 coding DNA: TGTGCCAGTAGTATCTGGGGAAATGGCTACACCTTC. Translation gives CASSIWGNGYTF.

This clonotype has ten or more counts. This sequence joins TRBV28 and TRBJ2-7; 10 positions match TRBD1. Germline-derived CDR1 and CDR2 are MDHEN and SYDVKM. The CDR3 sequence is 14 residues long. V trimming: 6 bases; J trimming: 2 bases; junction bases outside the gene matches: 4. The CDR3 DNA follows: TGTGCCAGCAGGGGACAGGGGCCCGCCTACGAGCAGTACTTC. Residues: CASRGQGPAYEQYF.

This clonotype has at least ten counts. V gene TRBV12-3 or TRBV12-4 combines with J gene TRBJ2-1; TRBD2 matches at 10 bases. The length of the CDR3 is 15 residues. V shed 4 bases, J shed 6 bases, and the junction held 6 bases outside the gene matches. In DNA, the CDR3 is TGTGCCAGCAGTTCCCTAGCGGGAGTAAGCAATGAGCAGTTCTTC. Its translation: CASSSLAGVSNEQFF.

The sample holds a few counts of this clonotype. The rearrangement joins TRBV30 to TRBJ2-2, with 10 nucleotides matching TRBD1. The V gene's germline CDR1 is GTSNPN and CDR2 SVGIG (reference sequence). The CDR3 runs to 13 residues. CDR3 protein: CAETGQGTGELFF. The CDR3 region has the DNA TGTGCAGAGACGGGACAGGGGACCGGGGAGCTGTTTTTT. Full variable domain (rest looked up from reference TRBV30 and TRBJ2-2): SQTIHQWPATLVQPVGSPLSLECTVEGTSNPNLYWYRQAAGRGLQLLFYSVGIGQISSEVPQNLSASRPQDRQFILSSKKLLLSDSGFYLCAETGQGTGELFFGEGSRLTVL.

The CDR3 sequence is CASSLQGEGSPLHF. CDR3 nucleotide sequence: TGTGCCAGCAGCTTACAGGGGGAAGGTTCACCCCTCCACTTT. The gene calls are TRBV5-4 and TRBJ1-6, with 8 bases matching TRBD1. CDR1 SGHNT and CDR2 YYREEE come from the germline V gene (reference sequence). V trimming: 2 bases; J trimming: 9 bases; junction bases outside the gene matches: 4. This CDR3 comprises 14 residues.

The sample holds many counts of this clonotype. CDR3 nucleotides: TGTGCCAGCACCTGGGGGGGGACCAGCACAGATACGCAGTATTTT. The encoded protein is CASTWGGTSTDTQYF. The genes are TRBV7-8 and TRBJ2-3; TRBD2 agrees at 7 bases. The V gene end was trimmed by 7 bases and the J gene end by 0 bases; junction bases not matched to a gene: 7. The CDR3 sequence is 15 residues long. CDR1 is SGHVS and CDR2 is FQNEAQ in the germline V gene.

The gene calls are TRBV10-3 and TRBJ1-1; D not certain. The CDR3 is made up of 15 amino acids. CDR1 and CDR2 (germline): ENHRY, SYGVKD. V gave up 3 bases and J gave up 0 bases, with 11 bases separating them. CDR3 in DNA: TGTGCCATCAGTGAATCGGCAGGTGTGAACACTGAAGCTTTCTTT. Protein product: CAISESAGVNTEAFF.

This clonotype has a count of ten or more. The chain links TRBV2 to TRBJ1-2; D not resolved. The CDR3 totals 13 residues. In germline, CDR1 is SNHLY, CDR2 FYNNEI. Trimming pared 5 bases from V and 3 bases from J, leaving 10 bases between. The DNA of the CDR3 is TGTGCCAGCAGTTCAAGGGAGGACTATGGCTACACCTTC. Its protein product is CASSSREDYGYTF.

This clonotype has a handful of counts. The chain carries TRBV18 and TRBJ1-4; D remains unclear. The ends were cut back, 6 bases at V and 0 bases at J, with 14 bases in the middle. The CDR3 runs 16 residues. Germline CDR1 and CDR2: KGHSH and LQKENI. CDR3 sequence reads: CASSLDDVATNEKLFF. In DNA, the CDR3 is TGTGCCAGCTCTCTGGACGACGTTGCAACTAATGAAAAACTGTTTTTT.

This clonotype was counted between two and nine times. The genes are TRBV6-1 and TRBJ2-7; 8 bases match TRBD1. V lost 4 bases to trimming and J lost 2 bases; unmatched junction nucleotides: 13. Germline CDR1 is MNHNS and CDR2 is SASEGT. CDR3 length equals 17 residues. The CDR3 spells CASSGTGQGLPAYEQYF. CDR3 sequence (DNA): TGTGCCAGCAGTGGCACAGGACAGGGACTCCCCGCCTACGAGCAGTACTTC.

This clonotype was seen repeatedly, ten times or more. The rearrangement uses TRBV20-1 and TRBJ2-1; D possibly corresponds to TRBD2 (6 bases). The CDR3 has 16 residues. The V gene lost 2 bases and the J gene lost 10 bases, with 24 bases spanning the gap. Germline values: CDR1 DFQATT, CDR2 SNEGSKA (reference sequence). The CDR3 spells CSARTLRDSLGGEQFF. Written as DNA, the CDR3 is TGCAGTGCTAGAACATTACGGGACTCACTAGGTGGAGAGCAGTTCTTC.

This clonotype was observed many times. The rearrangement links TRBV7-2 to TRBJ1-4; no reliable D call. The CDR3 is made up of 14 amino acids. V was cut by 1 base and J by 4 bases, with 7 bases left in between. Germline assignment: CDR1 SGHTA and CDR2 FQGNSA. CDR3 loop: CASSLEQFNEKLFF. CDR3 coding DNA: TGTGCCAGCAGCTTAGAACAGTTTAATGAAAAACTGTTTTTT.

This clonotype was picked up many times. This chain uses TRBV3-1 with TRBJ1-2, with D possibly matching TRBD1 (6 bases). This CDR3 has 14 residues. CDR1 and CDR2 from the germline V gene are LGHDT and YNNKEL (reference sequence). The V end was cut by 1 base, the J end by 3 bases, with 9 bases between. The CDR3 bases are TGTGCCAGCAGCCAAGCCAGGGGATACTATGGCTACACCTTC. It encodes CASSQARGYYGYTF.

In this sample, this clonotype turned up many times. The chain is built from TRBV7-8 and TRBJ2-1; D might be TRBD1 (6 bases). The V gene lost 5 bases and the J gene lost 1 base, with 15 bases spanning the gap. Germline CDR1 reads SGHVS; CDR2 reads FQNEAQ. The CDR3 is 16 amino acids. The CDR3 DNA sequence: TGTGCCAGCAGCGTCGGACAGTTTAGGTCCTACAATGAGCAGTTCTTC. It translates to CASSVGQFRSYNEQFF.

This clonotype showed up just a few times. The chain recombines TRBV3-1 with TRBJ2-7, with 8 bases lining up with TRBD2. The CDR3 loop spans 15 amino acids. The germline gives CDR1 LGHDT, CDR2 YNNKEL (reference sequence). V gave up 3 bases and J gave up 6 bases; unmatched junction bases: 10. CDR3 DNA sequence: TGTGCCAGCAGCCACAGGTCGAGCGGGAGCCCCGAGCAGTACTTC. It encodes CASSHRSSGSPEQYF.

Concerning this clonotype itself: A read error may produce the germline difference seen at one junction end. The V and J genes are TRBV20-1 and TRBJ2-1; tentative D call: TRBD2 (6 bases). This CDR3 has 13 amino acids. The germline gives CDR1 DFQATT, CDR2 SNEGSKA (reference sequence). CDR3 nucleotides: TGTAGTGCTAGCGCTAGTCCCACCGACGAGCAGTTCTTC. The encoded protein is CSASASPTDEQFF.

This clonotype was recorded once. The rearrangement uses TRBV27 and TRBJ2-2; D uncertain. The ends were cut back, 3 bases at V and 6 bases at J, with 11 bases in the middle. Germline-derived CDR1 and CDR2 are MNHEY and SMNVEV (reference sequence). This CDR3 has 14 residues. DNA for the CDR3: TGTGCCAGCAGTTTCCAGACATATTCCGGGGAGCTGTTTTTT. Its protein product is CASSFQTYSGELFF.

This clonotype was counted only a few times. This sequence joins TRBV7-9 and TRBJ2-2, with D maybe TRBD1 (5 bases). The CDR3 runs 14 residues. The germline CDR1 and CDR2 sequences are SEHNR and FQNEAQ (reference sequence). The V end lost 5 bases, the J end lost 3 bases, and 10 bases lay between the germline ends. The CDR3 sequence is CASSHLQDTGELFF. The CDR3 bases are TGTGCCAGCAGCCATTTACAGGACACCGGGGAGCTGTTTTTT.

This clonotype was found a few times. Here the CDR3 DNA reads TGCGCCAGCAGTTTTTTTACAGGGGTAATAACAGATACGCAGTATTTT. This encodes CASSFFTGVITDTQYF. The chain couples TRBV5-1 to TRBJ2-3, with 7 bases lining up with TRBD1. Germline assignment: CDR1 SGHRS and CDR2 YFSETQ. J gave up 3 bases and V 5 bases, and 12 bases lay outside the gene matches. This CDR3 has 16 residues. The full variable domain, rest sourced from reference TRBV5-1 and TRBJ2-3, is KAGVTQTPRYLIKTRGQQVTLSCSPISGHRSVSWYQQTPGQGLQFLFEYFSETQRNKGNFPGRFSGRQFSNSRSEMNVSTLELGDSALYLCASSFFTGVITDTQYFGPGTRLTVL.

This clonotype occurred many times. The J gene is TRBJ2-3, the V gene TRBV12-3 or TRBV12-4; 7 nucleotides align to TRBD1. The length of the CDR3 is 15 residues. V shed 4 bases, J shed 6 bases, and the junction held 10 bases outside the gene matches. CDR3 protein: CASSSRDRAQDTQYF. The CDR3 coding sequence is TGTGCCAGCAGTTCCCGGGACAGAGCACAGGATACGCAGTATTTT.

CDR3 loop: CASTDFNYGYTF. In nucleotides, the CDR3 is TGTGCCAGCACGGACTTTAACTATGGCTACACCTTC. The J gene is TRBJ1-2, the V gene TRBV2; no definite D call. The CDR3 length is 12 residues. Germline V lookup: CDR1 SNHLY, CDR2 FYNNEI. Trimming took off 7 bases at V and 1 base at J, with 7 bases between the two ends.

The chain recombines TRBV28 with TRBJ2-7; D may correspond to TRBD1 or TRBD2 (5 bases each). Germline V gene sequence: CDR1 MDHEN, CDR2 SYDVKM. The CDR3 contains 14 residues. V lost 5 bases and J lost 4, with 15 bases in between. Written as DNA, the CDR3 is TGTGCCAGCAGTATCCCGGGACCCACTTACGAGCAGTACTTC. Its translation is CASSIPGPTYEQYF.